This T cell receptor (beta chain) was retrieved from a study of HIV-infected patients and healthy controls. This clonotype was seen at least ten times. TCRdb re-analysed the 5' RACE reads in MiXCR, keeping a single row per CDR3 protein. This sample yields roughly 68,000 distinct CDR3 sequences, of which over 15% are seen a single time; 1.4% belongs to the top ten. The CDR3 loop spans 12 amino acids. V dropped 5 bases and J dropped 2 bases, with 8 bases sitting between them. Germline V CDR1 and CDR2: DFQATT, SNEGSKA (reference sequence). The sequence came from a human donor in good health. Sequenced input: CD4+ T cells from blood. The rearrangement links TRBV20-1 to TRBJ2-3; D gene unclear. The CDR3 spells CSAPDPTDTQYF. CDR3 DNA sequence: TGCAGTGCTCCTGATCCCACAGATACGCAGTATTTT.